The entry that follows covers one T cell receptor (beta chain) sequence. At the DNA level, this CDR3 is encoded by other sequences in the same sample as well. Sequenced by immunoSEQ multiplex PCR; TCRdb stores in-frame clones only, minus some. Altogether approximately 2,300,000 clones are present, less than 95% being singletons, with the ten largest covering roughly 0.34%. The sample comes from a study of shared clonotypes between healthy human individuals. CD4+ cells yielded CD45RA+ naive and CD45RA-negative memory subsets. V gave up 0 bases and J gave up 2 bases, with 8 bases separating them. Germline V lookup: CDR1 SGHRS, CDR2 YFSETQ. The CDR3 covers 14 residues.

The clonotype originates from a man aged 18 to 30 in good health. Some clones in this sample may be carry-over from other donors' samples. The chain joins TRBV5-1 to TRBJ2-5; D call uncertain. The sequenced sample was naive CD4+ T cells from PBMCs. Sample subset: CD45RA+ positively selected. Here the CDR3 DNA reads TGCGCCAGCAGCTTGGCGGGTCAGCAAGAGACCCAGTACTTC. As protein: CASSLAGQQETQYF.